One and the same sample provided the 2 T cell receptor beta chains below, sequenced in a study of a mutant IDH1 vaccine in newly diagnosed glioma. The time point denotes: week 47, end of study. The investigators gave 300 ug of mutant IDH1 20-mer peptide in each vaccine dose, together with topical imiquimod. What these receptors recognize is not known. The data were produced by immunoSEQ multiplex PCR, yet TCRdb's version contains in-frame clones alone and is incomplete. This sample has some 87,000 clones; approximately 78% occur once, and the top ten carry 4% to 5.5%. Material: PBMCs, obtained from a glioma patient whose treatment included an IDH1 peptide vaccine. These TCRs come from a man aged 40-55 years with glioma.

The chain has TRBV9 and TRBJ2-1, with 9 bases fitting TRBD2. The junction had 11 bases not matched to a gene; V was cut back by 0 bases and J by 7 bases. There are 17 residues in the CDR3. Germline CDR1 is SGDLS and CDR2 is YYNGEE. CDR3 coding DNA: TGTGCCAGCAGCGTAGCTCTCGGCGGGGGGGCCGATAATGAGCAGTTCTTC. It is translated as CASSVALGGGADNEQFF.

A few counts support this clone. This chain links TRBV4-3 with TRBJ1-1, with D hard to call. CDR1 LGHNA and CDR2 YSLEER come from the germline V gene. This CDR3 is built from 11 residues. V was pared by 4 bases and J by 7 bases, with 7 bases between. Here the CDR3 DNA reads TGCGCCAGCAGCCGAAATGATGAAGCTTTCTTT. Translation: CASSRNDEAFF.